These 13 T cell receptor beta chains originate from one sample sequenced in a study of metastatic and nonmetastatic thyroid tumors. Using MiXCR, TCRdb re-called clones from the PCR reads. The data show almost 35,000 clones, 35% to 45% seen once. Among the patients, none had received any treatment before thyroid surgery. Sample: tumor tissue. Source of these receptors: a female donor with papillary thyroid cancer or a benign thyroid nodule (not recorded which). Some clones in this sample may be carry-over from other donors' samples.

V usage is TRBV29-1 and J usage is TRBJ2-1; D remains ambiguous. V shed 4 bases and J shed 7 bases, with 5 bases lying between them. The CDR3 sequence is 10 residues long. The V gene's germline CDR1 is SQVTM and CDR2 ANQGSEA. In nucleotides, the CDR3 is TGCAGCGTTGCAGCGAATGAGCAGTTCTTC. Translation: CSVAANEQFF.

This chain links TRBV11-2 with TRBJ2-7; D gene uncertain. Trimming shortened V by 1 base and J by 1 base, and 11 bases separated the two germline ends. The germline V gene has CDR1 SGHAT and CDR2 FQNNGV. This CDR3 spans 15 amino acids. The CDR3: CASSLAPHRSYEQYF. The CDR3 DNA is TGTGCCAGCAGCTTAGCCCCTCACAGATCCTACGAGCAGTACTTC.

The chain employs TRBV28 and TRBJ1-5; perhaps TRBD1 as D (5 bases). CDR3 length equals 14 residues. V shed 5 bases and J shed 2 bases, with 10 bases lying between them. Germline CDR1 and CDR2: MDHEN and SYDVKM. The CDR3 coding sequence is TGTGCCAGCAGTGGGGGGACCGGCAATCAGCCCCAGCATTTT. Its protein is CASSGGTGNQPQHF.

The gene calls are TRBV25-1 and TRBJ2-3; D is unresolved. This CDR3 has 15 residues. V was shortened by 3 bases and J by 0 bases, with 10 bases between the two germline ends. Germline loops: CDR1 MGHDK, CDR2 SYGVNS. The CDR3 loop reads CASSDGQASTDTQYF. CDR3 DNA: TGTGCCAGCAGTGATGGTCAGGCTAGCACAGATACGCAGTATTTT.

The chain couples TRBV2 to TRBJ1-2, with D tentatively TRBD1 (6 bases). From germline, CDR1 is SNHLY and CDR2 FYNNEI. The V and J ends lost 6 bases and 6 bases respectively, with 17 bases between them. This CDR3 region has 14 residues. The CDR3 protein is CASRRDTAWDGYTF. In DNA form, the CDR3 reads TGTGCCAGCAGACGGGACACCGCCTGGGATGGCTACACCTTC.

There are a few counts of this clone. This sequence joins TRBV12-3 or TRBV12-4 and TRBJ2-1; D unclear. The CDR3 contains 13 residues. Trimming pared 2 bases from V and 6 bases from J, leaving 8 bases between. The CDR3 reads CASSLWSRNEQFF. CDR3 nucleotide sequence: TGTGCCAGCAGTTTATGGTCCCGCAATGAGCAGTTCTTC.

With regard to this clone: It is likely a read error, because the conserved phenylalanine at the end of the CDR3 is missing. V usage is TRBV20-1 and J usage is TRBJ2-7; D is perhaps TRBD1 or TRBD2 (6 bases each). The CDR3 is 15 residues long. Germline CDR1 reads DFQATT; CDR2 reads SNEGSKA (reference sequence). Trimming cost V 6 bases and J 5 bases, with 23 bases left between them. CDR3 coding DNA: TGCAGTGCAACCGAAGGGGGGCGGGTTTCGGACGAGCAGTACCTC. Its protein is CSATEGGRVSDEQYL.

This sequence joins TRBV4-1 and TRBJ2-7; 13 bases are shared with TRBD2. Trimming removed 3 bases from V and 4 bases from J; junction bases left unmatched: 6. In germline, CDR1 is MGHRA, CDR2 YSYEKL. CDR3 length: 16 residues. The CDR3 region has the DNA TGCGCCAGCAGCCATGGTAGGACTAGCGGGGGATACGAGCAGTACTTC. Residues: CASSHGRTSGGYEQYF.

The V call is TRBV5-1, the J call TRBJ2-7, with D unclear. Between the trimmed V and J ends, which lost 0 bases and 2 bases, there was a span of 9 bases. Per the germline V gene, CDR1 is SGHRS and CDR2 is YFSETQ. CDR3 length: 14 amino acids. CDR3 sequence reads: CASSLDQGPYEQYF. CDR3 coding DNA: TGCGCCAGCAGCTTGGACCAAGGGCCCTACGAGCAGTACTTC.

This clone was counted a few times. The genes are TRBV6-2 or TRBV6-3 and TRBJ2-7, with 9 bases lining up with TRBD1. The trim removed 6 bases at V and 1 base at J, leaving 4 bases unmatched. Germline CDR1 reads MNHEY; CDR2 reads SVGEGT. The CDR3 is made up of 14 amino acids. CDR3 in DNA: TGTGCCAGCAGCCGGGGACAGGGTTCCTACGAGCAGTACTTC. It yields the protein CASSRGQGSYEQYF.

The rearrangement joins TRBV2 to TRBJ1-2; D is possibly TRBD1 (5 bases). This CDR3 has 13 residues. Trimming shortened V by 6 bases and J by 8 bases, and 16 bases separated the two germline ends. Germline V gene sequence: CDR1 SNHLY, CDR2 FYNNEI. This CDR3 reads CASRRDRGSGYTF. CDR3 DNA sequence: TGTGCCAGCAGGCGAGATAGGGGTAGCGGCTACACCTTC.

This chain joins TRBV11-2 and TRBJ2-3; D is ambiguous. V was shortened by 3 bases and J by 1 base, with 5 bases between the two germline ends. Germline V gene data show CDR1 as SGHAT and CDR2 as FQNNGV. This CDR3 has 13 amino acids. The CDR3 reads CASSLGGTDTQYF. CDR3 coding DNA: TGTGCCAGCAGCTTGGGTGGCACAGATACGCAGTATTTT.

By share of the sample, this clone is large. The CDR3 reads CASSLGLAGGPAGEQYF. CDR3 DNA sequence: TGTGCCAGCAGTCTGGGACTAGCGGGAGGGCCTGCGGGCGAGCAGTACTTC. The chain links TRBV27 to TRBJ2-7, with 16 bases fitting TRBD2. V shed 5 bases, J shed 6 bases, and the junction held 10 bases outside the gene matches. The CDR3 extends over 17 amino acids. CDR1 and CDR2 from the germline V gene are MNHEY and SMNVEV (reference sequence).